A selection of T cell receptor beta chains follows, all from one sample in a study of vaccination effects on CD4 cells after COVID-19. Their cognate antigens are unknown. Libraries were prepared by immunoSEQ multiplex PCR; TCRdb keeps only in-frame clonotypes and omits some of them. The sample has approximately 78,000 clones; around 81% are singletons. The sample was CD4+ T cells from PBMCs cultured with HCoV-229E spike peptides, taken after COVID-19 vaccination. These receptor sequences come from a human donor who received a COVID-19 vaccine. The CDR3 runs from the conserved cysteine through the conserved F or W. A D gene is named only where the DNA matches it firmly. Clone size appears in some rows only: once, few, many, or a class for an expanded clone.

CDR3 length	clone size	V gene	D gene	J gene	CDR3 DNA	CDR3 protein
11	-	TRBV6-1	-	TRBJ1-1	TGTGCCAGCAGTGAATCTTTTCCGGCTTTCTTT	CASSESFPAFF
16	-	TRBV29-1	TRBD1	TRBJ2-2	TGCAGCGCCGCCGAAATCGGGACAGAGAACACCGGGGAGCTGTTTTTT	CSAAEIGTENTGELFF
13	-	TRBV12-3/TRBV12-4	-	TRBJ1-1	TGTGCCAGCAGACGAGGACAGTTCACTGAAGCTTTCTTT	CASRRGQFTEAFF
14	-	TRBV18	-	TRBJ1-6	TGTGCCAGCTCACCTACAGGTGCTAATTCACCCCTCCACTTT	CASSPTGANSPLHF
13	-	TRBV30	-	TRBJ1-1	TGTGCCTGGAGTGTATTTCCGAACACTGAAGCTTTCTTT	CAWSVFPNTEAFF
13	few	TRBV3-1/TRBV3-2	-	TRBJ1-1	TGTGCCAGCAGCCAAGCCCTCGCCACTGAAGCTTTCTTT	CASSQALATEAFF
13	once	TRBV6-5	-	TRBJ1-6	TGTGCCAGCAGCCTGCGAGGGAATTCACCCCTCCACTTT	CASSLRGNSPLHF
15	few	TRBV28	-	TRBJ1-6	TGTGCCAGCAGTTTATCTGGACGATATAATTCACCCCTCCACTTT	CASSLSGRYNSPLHF
13	-	TRBV5-1	-	TRBJ2-5	TGCGCCAGCAGCTTGGTCAGGGGTGAGACCCAGTACTTC	CASSLVRGETQYF
17	-	TRBV4-1	-	TRBJ1-5	TGCGCCAGCAGCCAACACGCCGTCGGGACCCTCAATCAGCCCCAGCATTTT	CASSQHAVGTLNQPQHF
16	-	TRBV24-1	TRBD2	TRBJ2-3	TGTGCCACCAGTGATCGGGAGGGGCGGGGCACAGATACGCAGTATTTT	CATSDREGRGTDTQYF
15	few	TRBV7-2	-	TRBJ1-4	TGTGCCAGCAGCTCCGGACCGAGAACTAATGAAAAACTGTTTTTT	CASSSGPRTNEKLFF
14	-	TRBV5-5	-	TRBJ1-4	TGTGCCAGCAGCTTGGGCAGTCCTGATGAAAAACTGTTTTTT	CASSLGSPDEKLFF
13	-	TRBV12-3/TRBV12-4	TRBD1	TRBJ2-3	TGTGCCAGCAGCGGACAGGGCGTCGATACGCAGTATTTT	CASSGQGVDTQYF
15	-	TRBV3-1/TRBV3-2	-	TRBJ2-5	TGTGCCAGCAGCCCACCGTATAGCTATCAAGAGACCCAGTACTTC	CASSPPYSYQETQYF
16	-	TRBV19	-	TRBJ1-5	TGTGCCAGTAGTATATTCGGAGGGGCTAGCAATCAGCCCCAGCATTTT	CASSIFGGASNQPQHF
13	-	TRBV3-1/TRBV3-2	-	TRBJ2-3	TGTGCCAGCAGCCGGCAAGGCACAGATACGCAGTATTTT	CASSRQGTDTQYF
12	-	TRBV6-5	-	TRBJ1-6	TGTGCCAGCACTCGGGGTAATTCACCCCTCCACTTT	CASTRGNSPLHF
15	-	TRBV6-5	-	TRBJ2-2	TGTGCCAGCAGTTACTCGTACAGGGAAACCGGGGAGCTGTTTTTT	CASSYSYRETGELFF
16	-	TRBV5-1	TRBD1	TRBJ2-3	TGCGCCAGCAGCTACGGGGGGACAGGGGGTTCAGATACGCAGTATTTT	CASSYGGTGGSDTQYF
14	once	TRBV18	-	TRBJ2-1	TGTGCCAGCTCACCCTCTGGAAGGGGCAATGAGCAGTTCTTC	CASSPSGRGNEQFF
14	-	TRBV19	TRBD2	TRBJ2-1	TGTGCCAGTAGCCGACTAGCGGGGGGCAATGAGCAGTTCTTC	CASSRLAGGNEQFF
16	-	TRBV4-1	TRBD1	TRBJ1-1	TGCGCCAGCAGCCAAGGGACAGGGAGACGGGGCACTGAAGCTTTCTTT	CASSQGTGRRGTEAFF
12	-	TRBV11-2	-	TRBJ2-5	TGTGCCAGCAGCCTAGGGGTGGAGACCCAGTACTTC	CASSLGVETQYF
15	-	TRBV6-5	-	TRBJ1-6	TGTGCCAGCAGTTACTCGAGTCGGGCAAATTCACCCCTCCACTTT	CASSYSSRANSPLHF
12	-	TRBV6-1	-	TRBJ1-2	TGTGCCAGCAGTGACAGACAATATGGCTACACCTTC	CASSDRQYGYTF
18	-	TRBV10-2	TRBD1	TRBJ2-3	TGCGCCAGCAGTGAGTCCGGCCAGGGGGTACGGCTCACAGATACGCAGTATTTT	CASSESGQGVRLTDTQYF
15	few	TRBV2	-	TRBJ1-1	TGTGCCAGCAGTGATGTCACCCGATCAAGAACTGAAGCTTTCTTT	CASSDVTRSRTEAFF
17	-	TRBV10-1	TRBD2	TRBJ2-5	TGCGCCAGCAGTGAGTCTTGGGGTAGCGGGGACCAAGAGACCCAGTACTTC	CASSESWGSGDQETQYF
14	few	TRBV2	-	TRBJ2-2	TGTGCCAGCAGTGAATTGGTGAACACCGGGGAGCTGTTTTTT	CASSELVNTGELFF
14	-	TRBV18	TRBD1	TRBJ1-2	TGTGCCAGCTCACCAGGGATAGGGGGCTCTGGCTACACCTTC	CASSPGIGGSGYTF
14	-	TRBV13	TRBD2	TRBJ2-1	TGTGCCAGCAGCCTGGGACTAGCGACTGATGAGCAGTTCTTC	CASSLGLATDEQFF
16	few	TRBV6-1	-	TRBJ1-5	TGTGCCAGCAGTGAAGCGGGGATTTATAGCAATCAGCCCCAGCATTTT	CASSEAGIYSNQPQHF
14	-	TRBV24-1	TRBD1	TRBJ2-5	TGTGCCACCAGTGATGAGAGGGGGCGAGAGACCCAGTACTTC	CATSDERGRETQYF
17	once	TRBV14	-	TRBJ2-5	TGTGCCAGCAGCCAAAACCTCTACGGTGTAGGGTCGGAGACCCAGTACTTC	CASSQNLYGVGSETQYF
14	once	TRBV28	-	TRBJ1-5	TGTGCCAGCAGTTTTTGGGGAAAAGAGCAGCCCCAGCATTTT	CASSFWGKEQPQHF
11	-	TRBV12-3/TRBV12-4	-	TRBJ2-5	TGTGCCAGCAGTTTCGGGGAGACCCAGTACTTC	CASSFGETQYF
17	-	TRBV3-1/TRBV3-2	TRBD2	TRBJ2-3	TGTGCCAGCAGCCCTCGAAGGAAACTAGCGGGGTCGAATACGCAGTATTTT	CASSPRRKLAGSNTQYF
14	-	TRBV30	-	TRBJ1-5	TGTGCCTGGAGTAACGGGGCCTATAAGCAGCCCCAGCATTTT	CAWSNGAYKQPQHF
15	-	TRBV28	TRBD2	TRBJ2-1	TGTGCCAGCAGGGTCTTCGCGGGGGGGATCAATGAGCAGTTCTTC	CASRVFAGGINEQFF
15	-	TRBV6-5	-	TRBJ1-1	TGTGCCACCGACGTCAAAATGGACAGTGACACTGAAGCTTTCTTT	CATDVKMDSDTEAFF
13	-	TRBV18	-	TRBJ1-2	TGTGCCAGCTCACCGGGGGGCTCTCGTGGCTACACCTTC	CASSPGGSRGYTF